The entry that follows covers one T cell receptor (beta chain) sequence. Its antigen is undetermined. Treatment indicated: approximately nine-day PBMC culture with coronavirus spike peptide pools or control peptides (ViraFEST assay). In the ViraFEST assay, peptide-pool expansion preceded TCR sequencing of expanded clonotypes. Before Alpha, Beta and Delta appeared in the US, convalescents tested positive (March–late 2020). The data originate from a study of vaccination and CD4 T cells after COVID-19. About the study: With about ten mild cases and one severe, convalescent patients were SARS-CoV-2 positive by nasal swab PCR. The post-vaccine samples came a median 72 days after dose two (range 14 to 241).

Sequencing of the DNA from cultured CD4+ T cells was carried out with the Oncomine TCR Beta short-read assay. MiXCR was run by TCRdb on the PCR reads, yielding one entry per CDR3 protein. The sample holds 7,500 to 8,500 distinct CDR3 sequences, 66% seen once. The CDR3 extends over 18 amino acids. V trimming: 0 bases; J trimming: 1 base; junction bases outside the gene matches: 4. Germline V gives CDR1 LNHNV, CDR2 YYDKDF (reference sequence). Sequences were derived from cultured CD4+ T cells from blood, sampled after SARS-CoV-2 vaccination. This chain joins TRBV15 and TRBJ2-2; 11 nucleotides align to TRBD2. The TCR sequence derives from a human donor with COVID-19. The CDR3 nucleotides are TGTGCCACCAGCAGAGATTTACTAGCGGGGGAGAACACCGGGGAGCTGTTTTTT. It codes for CATSRDLLAGENTGELFF.